Listed below are T cell receptor beta chains from one sample, sequenced in a study of blood T cell repertoires in COVID-19. The assay was immunoSEQ multiplex PCR, and TCRdb's table has in-frame clones only and misses some. Seen here are roughly 310,000 clones, around 89% observed once, and the top ten hold around a tenth. The specimen sequenced was PBMCs or T cells enriched from blood (not recorded which). Receptor source: a woman in her forties who had recovered from COVID-19. CDR3s leave out the opening cysteine and the closing phenylalanine or tryptophan.

V	length	CDR3
TRBV7-8	12	ASSFADYNSPLH
TRBV24-1	11	ATSDRPANEQF
TRBV7-9	12	ASSRGQVNQPQH
TRBV5-4	13	ASSALAGGPGEQY
TRBV5-4	14	ASSHATKRDQETQY
TRBV6-2/TRBV6-3	14	ASSYGGGYEDYGYT
TRBV5-4	15	ASSLGGTSHSGNTIY
TRBV5-1	12	ASSLDGAGNTIY
TRBV4-3	13	ASSQAASGSYEQY
TRBV5-1	15	ASSLYGCRVSNQPQH
TRBV29-1	12	SVERGGASGELF
TRBV6-2/TRBV6-3	16	ASSYETGVLGVTDTQY
TRBV19	13	ASSQDVGATDTQY
TRBV29-1	10	SVDKGSYEQY
TRBV14	13	ASSRPGTGPFGRF
TRBV4-3	11	ASSQDALYEQF
TRBV28	12	ASSPLTSGDTQY